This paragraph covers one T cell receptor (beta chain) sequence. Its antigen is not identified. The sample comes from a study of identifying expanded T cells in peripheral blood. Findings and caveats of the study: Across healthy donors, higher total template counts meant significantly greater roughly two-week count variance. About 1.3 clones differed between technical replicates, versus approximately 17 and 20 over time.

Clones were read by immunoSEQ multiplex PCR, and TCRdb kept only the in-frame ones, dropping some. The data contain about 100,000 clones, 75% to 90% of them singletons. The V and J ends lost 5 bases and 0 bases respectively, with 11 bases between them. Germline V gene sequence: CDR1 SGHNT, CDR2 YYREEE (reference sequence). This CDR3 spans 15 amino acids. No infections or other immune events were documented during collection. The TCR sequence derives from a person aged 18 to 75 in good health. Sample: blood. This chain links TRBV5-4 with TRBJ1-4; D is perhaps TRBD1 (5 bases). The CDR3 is CASSAQGATNEKLFF. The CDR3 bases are TGTGCCAGCAGTGCTCAGGGTGCAACTAATGAAAAACTGTTTTTT.